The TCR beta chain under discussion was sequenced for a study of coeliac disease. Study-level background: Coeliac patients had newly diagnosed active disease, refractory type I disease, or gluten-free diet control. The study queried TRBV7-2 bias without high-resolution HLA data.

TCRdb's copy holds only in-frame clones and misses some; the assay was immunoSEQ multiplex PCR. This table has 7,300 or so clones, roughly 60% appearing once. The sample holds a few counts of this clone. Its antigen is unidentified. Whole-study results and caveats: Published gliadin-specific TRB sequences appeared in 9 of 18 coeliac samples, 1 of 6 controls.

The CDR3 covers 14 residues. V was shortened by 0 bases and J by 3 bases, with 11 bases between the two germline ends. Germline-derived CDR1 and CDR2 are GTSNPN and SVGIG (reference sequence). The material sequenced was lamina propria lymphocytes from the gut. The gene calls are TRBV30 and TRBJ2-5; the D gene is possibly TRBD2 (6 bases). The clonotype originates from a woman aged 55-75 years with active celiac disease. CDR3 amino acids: CAWSVKGLEETQYF. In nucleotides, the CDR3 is TGTGCCTGGAGTGTAAAGGGACTTGAAGAGACCCAGTACTTC.